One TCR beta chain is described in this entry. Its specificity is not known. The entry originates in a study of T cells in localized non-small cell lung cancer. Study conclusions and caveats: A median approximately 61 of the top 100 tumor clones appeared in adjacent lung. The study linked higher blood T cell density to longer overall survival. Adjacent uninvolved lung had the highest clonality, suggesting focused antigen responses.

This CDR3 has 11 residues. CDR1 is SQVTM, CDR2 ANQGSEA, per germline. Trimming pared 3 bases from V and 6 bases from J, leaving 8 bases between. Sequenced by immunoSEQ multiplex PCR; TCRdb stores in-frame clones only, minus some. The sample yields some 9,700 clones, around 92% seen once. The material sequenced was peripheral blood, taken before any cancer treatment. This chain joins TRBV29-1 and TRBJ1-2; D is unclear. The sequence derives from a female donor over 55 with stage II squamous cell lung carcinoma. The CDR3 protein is CSVEMGDGYTF. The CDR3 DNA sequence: TGCAGCGTTGAGATGGGAGATGGCTACACCTTC.